The clone carrying this T cell receptor (beta chain) was counted a few times. Through a sample-barcoded 5' primer and a J-beta primer mix, a second PCR was run for 7 to 11 cycles. TCRdb passed the 5' RACE reads through MiXCR, listing each CDR3 protein once. The data hold some 750,000 distinct CDR3 sequences, with about 20% observed a single time. The sample belongs to a study of blood T cells in healthy people across ages. Per germline, CDR1 SGHRS and CDR2 YFSETQ. The V and J ends lost 1 base and 5 bases respectively, with 13 bases between them. The CDR3 consists of 15 residues. The sequence was collected from a man in his 70s in good health. The specimen sequenced was blood. The chain is built from TRBV5-1 and TRBJ1-5, with a possible D match to TRBD1 (6 bases). CDR3 bases: TGCGCCAGCAGCTTGTCAGGGGCGGCCGATCAGCCCCAGCATTTT. It yields the protein CASSLSGAADQPQHF.